The 4 T cell receptor beta chains presented below share a single source sample, sequenced in a study of shared T cell receptors in the human thymus. Sequencing used immunoSEQ multiplex PCR; TCRdb keeps in-frame clones, though not all of them. The profile shows 600,000 to 900,000 clones, 70% to 90% of them singletons. The same data also went into a second study, on human thymus T cells.

Sequencing was done on a sample of thymocytes. The receptors derive from a girl less than two years old with a congenital heart defect.

This clone was detected only once. CDR3 coding DNA: TGTGCCAGCAGCTTTAGATCGTGGAGTAAAAGCTCCTACAATGAGCAGTTCTTC. It codes for CASSFRSWSKSSYNEQFF. The J gene is TRBJ2-1, the V gene TRBV7-9; the D is unclear. V lost 3 bases and J lost 0, with 18 bases in between. Per germline, CDR1 SEHNR and CDR2 FQNEAQ (reference sequence). The CDR3 length is 18 residues.

The chain couples TRBV15 to TRBJ1-2; 7 bases map to TRBD1. V trimming: 8 bases; J trimming: 4 bases; junction bases outside the gene matches: 4. CDR3 length: 12 residues. The germline V gene encodes CDR1 LNHNV and CDR2 YYDKDF (reference sequence). CDR3 DNA sequence: TGTGCCACCGGAGACAGGGCCTATGGCTACACCTTC. This codes for CATGDRAYGYTF.

The genes are TRBV5-1 and TRBJ1-1, with D possibly TRBD1 on 5 matching bases. The CDR3 length is 16 residues. Germline V gene data show CDR1 as SGHRS and CDR2 as YFSETQ. V lost 4 bases to trimming and J lost 1 base, with 17 bases between them. CDR3 DNA: TGCGCCAGCAGCAACCTAGGGGCGTCCTGGAACACTGAAGCTTTCTTT. Amino acid sequence: CASSNLGASWNTEAFF.

The gene calls are TRBV27 and TRBJ2-3; TRBD2 is a possible D gene (5 bases). V lost 2 bases, J lost 0 bases, and 9 bases lay in between. This CDR3 is 15 amino acids long. The V gene's germline CDR1 is MNHEY and CDR2 SMNVEV (reference sequence). In nucleotides, the CDR3 is TGTGCCAGCAGTTTACGGCTAGCTAGCACAGATACGCAGTATTTT. The encoded protein is CASSLRLASTDTQYF.